This is a list of T cell receptor beta chains from one sample in a study of PD-L1 blockade in urothelial cancer. Profiling relied on immunoSEQ multiplex PCR, and the TCRdb table lists in-frame clones only, not all of them. The sample shows about 22,000 clones, 91% of them seen only once. The sample here was PBMCs, taken around atezolizumab (anti-PD-L1) treatment. Receptors were obtained from a woman aged 55-70 years with urothelial cancer. Both conserved end residues are part of each CDR3. A D gene is named only where the DNA matches it firmly. Some rows mark clone size as missing; the rest say once, few, many or name a class of expanded clone.

clone_size	cdr3_length	j_call	v_call	d_call	cdr3_aa	cdr3_nt
few	15	TRBJ1-2	TRBV6-5	.	CASRPRMGATHGYTF	TGTGCCAGCAGACCAAGGATGGGGGCGACACATGGCTACACCTTC
few	12	TRBJ2-3	TRBV5-6	.	CASSQYLNTQYF	TGTGCCAGCAGCCAATACCTAAATACGCAGTATTTT
.	13	TRBJ1-1	TRBV11-3	.	CASSFGRNTEAFF	TGTGCCAGCAGCTTCGGGAGGAACACTGAAGCTTTCTTT
.	16	TRBJ1-6	TRBV5-4	.	CASSSPGAVYNSPLHF	TGTGCCAGCAGCTCCCCAGGGGCAGTCTATAATTCACCCCTCCACTTT
.	17	TRBJ1-6	TRBV4-3	TRBD1	CASSQAADRVRNSPLHF	TGCGCCAGCAGCCAAGCGGCGGACAGGGTGAGAAATTCACCCCTCCACTTT
.	14	TRBJ2-7	TRBV5-1	TRBD2	CASSAAGGSYEQYF	TGCGCCAGCAGCGCAGCGGGAGGGTCCTACGAGCAGTACTTC
.	15	TRBJ1-2	TRBV5-6	.	CASSFGTGGLDGYTF	TGTGCCAGCAGCTTCGGGACTGGAGGCCTCGATGGCTACACCTTC
.	17	TRBJ2-3	TRBV10-3	TRBD2	CAIRTPGLAGGPDTQYF	TGTGCCATCAGGACGCCGGGACTAGCGGGGGGGCCAGATACGCAGTATTTT
.	13	TRBJ1-2	TRBV6-5	.	CASSFTGMGGYTF	TGTGCCAGCAGTTTCACAGGGATGGGTGGCTACACCTTC
.	12	TRBJ2-3	TRBV18	TRBD2	CASSPGLDTQYF	TGTGCCAGCTCACCCGGACTAGACACGCAGTATTTT
.	13	TRBJ2-1	TRBV19	TRBD2	CASSWRGRNEQFF	TGTGCCAGTAGTTGGCGGGGGAGGAATGAGCAGTTCTTC
.	14	TRBJ1-2	TRBV6-5	.	CASNAYSGGYGYTF	TGTGCCAGCAACGCCTATAGCGGGGGATATGGCTACACCTTC
.	17	TRBJ2-1	TRBV7-2	TRBD2	CASSPTSGGARVNEQFF	TGTGCCAGCAGCCCTACTAGCGGGGGGGCCAGGGTAAATGAGCAGTTCTTC
.	15	TRBJ2-7	TRBV4-1	.	CASSTHLAPDYEQYF	TGCGCCAGCAGCACGCACCTCGCCCCAGACTACGAGCAGTACTTC
once	14	TRBJ1-2	TRBV19	TRBD1	CASSMWQGEEGYTF	TGTGCCAGTAGTATGTGGCAGGGGGAAGAAGGCTACACCTTC
.	15	TRBJ2-5	TRBV4-3	TRBD1	CASSQDRDRAKTQYF	TGCGCCAGCAGCCAAGATAGGGACAGGGCAAAGACCCAGTACTTC
.	15	TRBJ2-5	TRBV5-1	.	CASSLGAGVRETQYF	TGCGCCAGCAGCTTGGGGGCAGGGGTCAGGGAGACCCAGTACTTC
.	16	TRBJ2-1	TRBV4-3	TRBD1	CASSQEGQGGYNEQFF	TGCGCCAGCAGCCAAGAAGGACAGGGGGGCTACAATGAGCAGTTCTTC
.	18	TRBJ2-1	TRBV7-2	TRBD2	CASSLIAAGAHPYNEQFF	TGTGCCAGCAGCTTAATTGCAGCGGGAGCACACCCCTACAATGAGCAGTTCTTC
.	15	TRBJ2-1	TRBV7-2	.	CASSTGLLDYNEQFF	TGTGCCAGCAGCACTGGACTACTAGACTACAATGAGCAGTTCTTC
.	13	TRBJ2-3	TRBV11-3	.	CASSPRGTDTQYF	TGTGCCAGCAGCCCCCGAGGCACAGATACGCAGTATTTT
.	14	TRBJ2-2	TRBV5-1	.	CASTRDKGTGELFF	TGCGCCAGCACGCGGGATAAGGGCACCGGGGAGCTGTTTTTT